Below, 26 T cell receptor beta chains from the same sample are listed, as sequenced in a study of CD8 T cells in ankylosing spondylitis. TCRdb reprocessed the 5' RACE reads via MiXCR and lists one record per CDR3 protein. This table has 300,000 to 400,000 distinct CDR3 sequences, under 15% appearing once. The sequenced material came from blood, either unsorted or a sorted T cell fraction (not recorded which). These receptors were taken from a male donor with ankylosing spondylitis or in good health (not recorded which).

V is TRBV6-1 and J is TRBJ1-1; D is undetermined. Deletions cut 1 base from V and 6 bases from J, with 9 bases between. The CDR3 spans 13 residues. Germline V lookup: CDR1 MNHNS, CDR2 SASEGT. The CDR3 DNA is TGTGCCAGCAGTGAAGTACGGAGCTCTGAAGCTTTCTTT. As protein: CASSEVRSSEAFF.

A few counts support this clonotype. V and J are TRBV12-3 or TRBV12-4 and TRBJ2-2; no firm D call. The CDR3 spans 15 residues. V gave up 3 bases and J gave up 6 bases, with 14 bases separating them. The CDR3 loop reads CASSLAGVRAGELFF. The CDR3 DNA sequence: TGTGCCAGCAGTTTGGCCGGAGTAAGAGCCGGGGAGCTGTTTTTT.

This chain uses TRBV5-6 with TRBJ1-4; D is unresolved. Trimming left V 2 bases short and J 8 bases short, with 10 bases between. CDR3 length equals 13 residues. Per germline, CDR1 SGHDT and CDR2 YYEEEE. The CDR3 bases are TGTGCCAGCAGCTTTCCGACGGGGGAAAAACTGTTTTTT. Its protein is CASSFPTGEKLFF.

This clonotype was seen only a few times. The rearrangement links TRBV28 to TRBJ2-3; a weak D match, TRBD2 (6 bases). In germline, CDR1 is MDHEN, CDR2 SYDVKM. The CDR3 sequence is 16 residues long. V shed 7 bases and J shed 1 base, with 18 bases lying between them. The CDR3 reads CASTTPGPGGTDTQYF. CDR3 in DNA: TGTGCCAGCACCACTCCAGGGCCGGGAGGCACAGATACGCAGTATTTT.

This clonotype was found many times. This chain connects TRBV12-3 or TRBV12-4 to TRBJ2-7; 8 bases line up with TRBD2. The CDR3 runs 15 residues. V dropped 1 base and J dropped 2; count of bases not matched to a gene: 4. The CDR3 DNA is TGTGCCAGCAGTTTAGTCGGGAGGGCTCCCTACGAGCAGTACTTC. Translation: CASSLVGRAPYEQYF.

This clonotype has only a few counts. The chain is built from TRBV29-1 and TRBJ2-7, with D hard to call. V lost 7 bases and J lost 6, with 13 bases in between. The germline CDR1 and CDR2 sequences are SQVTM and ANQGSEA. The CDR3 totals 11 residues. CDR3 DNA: TGCAGCGCCCTCGTGAGCACCGAGCAGTACTTC. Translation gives CSALVSTEQYF.

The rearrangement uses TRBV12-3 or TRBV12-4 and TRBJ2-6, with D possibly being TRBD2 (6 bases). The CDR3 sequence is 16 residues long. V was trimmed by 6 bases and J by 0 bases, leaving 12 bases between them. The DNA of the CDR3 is TGTGCCAGCAGGGGGGGACCCAACTCTGGGGCCAACGTCCTGACTTTC. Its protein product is CASRGGPNSGANVLTF.

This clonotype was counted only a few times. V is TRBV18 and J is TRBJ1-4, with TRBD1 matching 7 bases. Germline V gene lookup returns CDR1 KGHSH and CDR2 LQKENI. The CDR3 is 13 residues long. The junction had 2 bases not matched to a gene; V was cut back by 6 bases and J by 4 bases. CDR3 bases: TGTGCCAGCTCGGGACAGATTAATGAAAAACTGTTTTTT. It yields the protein CASSGQINEKLFF.

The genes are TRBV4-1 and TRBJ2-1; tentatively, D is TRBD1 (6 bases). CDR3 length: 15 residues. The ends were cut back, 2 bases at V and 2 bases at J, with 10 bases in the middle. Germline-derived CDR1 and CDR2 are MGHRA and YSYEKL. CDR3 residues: CASSQLGAPYNEQFF. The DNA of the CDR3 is TGCGCCAGCAGCCAATTGGGGGCCCCCTACAATGAGCAGTTCTTC.

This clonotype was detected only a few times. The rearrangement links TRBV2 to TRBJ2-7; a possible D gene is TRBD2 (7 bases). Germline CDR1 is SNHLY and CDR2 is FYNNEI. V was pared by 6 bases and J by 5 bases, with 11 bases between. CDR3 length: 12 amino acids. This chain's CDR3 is CASSQGTNEQYF. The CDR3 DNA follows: TGTGCCAGCAGCCAGGGGACTAACGAGCAGTACTTC.

DNA of the CDR3: TGTGCCAGCAGCCGCAGGGGCAGTACAAATGAAAAACTGTTTTTT. Its protein product is CASSRRGSTNEKLFF. The J gene is TRBJ1-4, the V gene TRBV3-1; TRBD1 might be the D (6 bases). There are 15 residues in the CDR3. V was pared by 4 bases and J by 5 bases, with 14 bases between. Germline V gene lookup returns CDR1 LGHDT and CDR2 YNNKEL (reference sequence).

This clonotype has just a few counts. This chain's CDR3 is CSADRGRGELFF. The CDR3, as DNA: TGCAGTGCTGACAGGGGGCGAGGGGAGCTGTTTTTT. The rearrangement joins TRBV20-1 to TRBJ2-2; 10 bases are shared with TRBD1. The CDR3 runs 12 residues. Germline-derived CDR1 and CDR2 are DFQATT and SNEGSKA (reference sequence). With 5 bases clipped from V and 8 bases from J, the junction kept 2 bases outside the gene matches.

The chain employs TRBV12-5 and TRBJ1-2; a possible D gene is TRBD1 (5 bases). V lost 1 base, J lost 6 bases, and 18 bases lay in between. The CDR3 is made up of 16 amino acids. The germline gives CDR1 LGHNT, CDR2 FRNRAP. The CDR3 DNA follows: TGTGCTAGTGGTTTGGCCCCGTGGGCGGCAGGGAATGGCTACACCTTC. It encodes CASGLAPWAAGNGYTF.

CDR3 bases: TGCAGCGTTGGGGGTGGCGGTGGGGAGACCCAGTACTTC. Protein product: CSVGGGGGETQYF. The rearrangement uses TRBV29-1 and TRBJ2-5; D is ambiguous. CDR1 and CDR2 (germline): SQVTM, ANQGSEA. This CDR3 contains 13 residues. Between the trimmed V and J ends, which lost 4 bases and 5 bases, there was a span of 14 bases.

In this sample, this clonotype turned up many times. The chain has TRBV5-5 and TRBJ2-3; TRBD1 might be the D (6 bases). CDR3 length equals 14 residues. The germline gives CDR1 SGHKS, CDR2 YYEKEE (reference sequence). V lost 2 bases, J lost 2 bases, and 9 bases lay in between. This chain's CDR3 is CASSFAGDTDTQYF. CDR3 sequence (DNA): TGTGCCAGCAGCTTCGCAGGGGACACAGATACGCAGTATTTT. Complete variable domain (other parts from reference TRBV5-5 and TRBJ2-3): DAGVTQSPTHLIKTRGQQVTLRCSPISGHKSVSWYQQVLGQGPQFIFQYYEKEERGRGNFPDRFSARQFPNYSSELNVNALLLGDSALYLCASSFAGDTDTQYFGPGTRLTVL.

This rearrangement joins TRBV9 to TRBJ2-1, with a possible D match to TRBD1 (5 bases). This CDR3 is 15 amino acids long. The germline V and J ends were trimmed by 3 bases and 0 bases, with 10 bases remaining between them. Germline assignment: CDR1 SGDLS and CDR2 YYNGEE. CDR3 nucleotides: TGTGCCAGCAGCGCAGGGAAGGGCTCCTACAATGAGCAGTTCTTC. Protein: CASSAGKGSYNEQFF. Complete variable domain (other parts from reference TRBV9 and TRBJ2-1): DSGVTQTPKHLITATGQRVTLRCSPRSGDLSVYWYQQSLDQGLQFLIQYYNGEERAKGNILERFSAQQFPDLHSELNLSSLELGDSALYFCASSAGKGSYNEQFFGPGTRLTVL.

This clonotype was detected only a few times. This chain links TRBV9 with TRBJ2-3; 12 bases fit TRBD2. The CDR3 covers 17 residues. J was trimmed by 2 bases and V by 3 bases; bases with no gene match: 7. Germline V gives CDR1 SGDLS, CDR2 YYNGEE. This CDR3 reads CASSAFLAGGPTDTQYF. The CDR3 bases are TGTGCCAGCAGCGCCTTTCTAGCGGGAGGGCCCACAGATACGCAGTATTTT. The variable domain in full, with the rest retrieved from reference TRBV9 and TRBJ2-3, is DSGVTQTPKHLITATGQRVTLRCSPRSGDLSVYWYQQSLDQGLQFLIQYYNGEERAKGNILERFSAQQFPDLHSELNLSSLELGDSALYFCASSAFLAGGPTDTQYFGPGTRLTVL.

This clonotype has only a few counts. This CDR3 is CSAHSGANVLTF. The CDR3 region has the DNA TGCAGTGCACACTCTGGGGCCAACGTCCTGACTTTC. This rearrangement joins TRBV20-1 to TRBJ2-6; D is ambiguous. This CDR3 contains 12 residues. The germline V gene encodes CDR1 DFQATT and CDR2 SNEGSKA (reference sequence). Trimming shortened V by 6 bases and J by 0 bases, and 3 bases separated the two germline ends.

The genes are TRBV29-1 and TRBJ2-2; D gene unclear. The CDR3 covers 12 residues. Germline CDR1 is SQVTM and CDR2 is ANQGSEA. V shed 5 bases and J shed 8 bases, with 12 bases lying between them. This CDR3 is CSVSIWAGELFF. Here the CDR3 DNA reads TGCAGCGTTTCCATATGGGCGGGGGAGCTGTTTTTT.

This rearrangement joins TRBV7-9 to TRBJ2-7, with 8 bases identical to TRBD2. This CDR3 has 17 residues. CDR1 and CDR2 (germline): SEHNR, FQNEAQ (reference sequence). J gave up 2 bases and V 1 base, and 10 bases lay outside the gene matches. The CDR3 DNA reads TGTGCCAGCAGCTTAGTAAGAAGCGGGAGCGGACCCTACGAGCAGTACTTC. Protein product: CASSLVRSGSGPYEQYF.

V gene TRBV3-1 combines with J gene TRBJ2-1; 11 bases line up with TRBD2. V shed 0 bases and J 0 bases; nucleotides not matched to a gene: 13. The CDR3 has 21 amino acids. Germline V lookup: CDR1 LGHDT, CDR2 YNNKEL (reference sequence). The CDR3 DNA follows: TGTGCCAGCAGCCAAGATCTTCTAGCGGGAGGCCCGATGAGCTCCTACAATGAGCAGTTCTTC. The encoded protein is CASSQDLLAGGPMSSYNEQFF.

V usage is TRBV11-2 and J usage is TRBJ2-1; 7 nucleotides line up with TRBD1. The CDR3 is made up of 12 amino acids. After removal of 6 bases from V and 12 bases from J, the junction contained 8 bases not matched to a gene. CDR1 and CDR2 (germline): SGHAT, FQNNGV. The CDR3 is CASSEGARRQFF. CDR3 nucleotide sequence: TGTGCCAGCAGTGAGGGGGCGAGGCGGCAGTTCTTC. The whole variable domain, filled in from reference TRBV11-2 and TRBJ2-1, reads EAGVAQSPRYKIIEKRQSVAFWCNPISGHATLYWYQQILGQGPKLLIQFQNNGVVDDSQLPKDRFSAERLKGVDSTLKIQPAKLEDSAVYLCASSEGARRQFFGPGTRLTVL.

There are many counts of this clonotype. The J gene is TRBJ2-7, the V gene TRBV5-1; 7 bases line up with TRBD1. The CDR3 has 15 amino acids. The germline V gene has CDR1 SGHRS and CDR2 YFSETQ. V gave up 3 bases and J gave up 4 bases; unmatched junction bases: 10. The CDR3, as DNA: TGCGCCAGCAGCTCTACTTCGGGACAGCCGTACGAGCAGTACTTC. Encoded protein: CASSSTSGQPYEQYF.

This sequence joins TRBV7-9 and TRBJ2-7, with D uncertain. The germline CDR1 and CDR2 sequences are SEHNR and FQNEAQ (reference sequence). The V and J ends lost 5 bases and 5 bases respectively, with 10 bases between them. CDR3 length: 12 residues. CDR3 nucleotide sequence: TGTGCCAGCAGCCTGCCCGGCCACGAGCAGTACTTC. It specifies CASSLPGHEQYF. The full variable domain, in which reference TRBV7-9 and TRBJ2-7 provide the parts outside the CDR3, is DTGVSQNPRHKITKRGQNVTFRCDPISEHNRLYWYRQTLGQGPEFLTYFQNEAQLEKSRLLSDRFSAERPKGSFSTLEIQRTEQGDSAMYLCASSLPGHEQYFGPGTRLTVT.

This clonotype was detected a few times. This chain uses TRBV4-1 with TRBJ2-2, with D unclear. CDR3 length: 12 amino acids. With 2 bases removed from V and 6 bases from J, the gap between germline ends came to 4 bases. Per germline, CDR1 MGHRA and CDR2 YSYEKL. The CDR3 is CASSQPAGELFF. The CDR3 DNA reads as TGCGCCAGCAGCCAACCAGCCGGGGAGCTGTTTTTT.

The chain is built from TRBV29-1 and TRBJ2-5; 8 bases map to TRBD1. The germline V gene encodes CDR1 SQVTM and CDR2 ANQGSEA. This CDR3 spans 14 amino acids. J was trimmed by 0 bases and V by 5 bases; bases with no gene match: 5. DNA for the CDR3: TGCAGCGTTACGACAGGGGCCCACCAAGAGACCCAGTACTTC. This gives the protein CSVTTGAHQETQYF.